The rows below give T cell receptor beta chains drawn from one sample of a study of blood T cell repertoires in COVID-19. Here immunoSEQ multiplex PCR was the method, and the copy in TCRdb shows in-frame clones only, minus some. The repertoire has about 180,000 clones, 82% of them found once; the top ten carry around 8%. Sequenced: peripheral blood. All receptors come from a woman in her seventies with acute or convalescent COVID-19. CDR3s include the opening cysteine and the closing phenylalanine or tryptophan. A D gene is named only where the DNA matches it firmly. Expanded clones get a size class; other rows say once, few or many, or leave the size out.

abundance: NA
d_gene: TRBD2
j_gene: TRBJ2-2
len: 14
v_gene: TRBV13
CDR3aa: CASRAGGGAGELFF
CDR3nt: TGTGCCAGCAGGGCCGGGGGGGGCGCCGGGGAGCTGTTTTTT

abundance: few
d_gene: NA
j_gene: TRBJ1-5
len: 16
v_gene: TRBV6-1
CDR3aa: CASSEFREIGNQPQHF
CDR3nt: TGTGCCAGCAGTGAATTTAGGGAGATCGGCAATCAGCCCCAGCATTTT

abundance: NA
d_gene: TRBD2
j_gene: TRBJ2-2
len: 15
v_gene: TRBV6-2/TRBV6-3
CDR3aa: CASSFALAGTGELFF
CDR3nt: TGTGCCAGCAGTTTCGCCCTAGCGGGAACCGGGGAGCTGTTTTTT

abundance: NA
d_gene: TRBD2
j_gene: TRBJ2-1
len: 20
v_gene: TRBV9
CDR3aa: CASSVGPLLSGRAIYNEQFF
CDR3nt: TGTGCCAGCAGCGTAGGTCCCCTCCTTAGCGGGAGGGCCATCTACAATGAGCAGTTCTTC

abundance: NA
d_gene: NA
j_gene: TRBJ1-3
len: 13
v_gene: TRBV5-1
CDR3aa: CATLGRNRNTIYF
CDR3nt: TGCGCCACCTTGGGCAGGAATCGTAACACCATATATTTT

abundance: NA
d_gene: TRBD1
j_gene: TRBJ1-5
len: 17
v_gene: TRBV15
CDR3aa: CATSRGTGRNSNQPQHF
CDR3nt: TGTGCCACCAGCAGAGGGACAGGGCGGAATAGCAATCAGCCCCAGCATTTT

abundance: NA
d_gene: TRBD1
j_gene: TRBJ2-5
len: 14
v_gene: TRBV7-2
CDR3aa: CASSQTTGLETQYF
CDR3nt: TGTGCCAGCAGCCAAACGACAGGGTTAGAGACCCAGTACTTC

abundance: NA
d_gene: NA
j_gene: TRBJ2-2
len: 15
v_gene: TRBV4-2
CDR3aa: CASSQVGGGTGELFF
CDR3nt: TGTGCCAGCAGCCAAGTTGGGGGAGGCACCGGGGAGCTGTTTTTT

abundance: NA
d_gene: NA
j_gene: TRBJ2-7
len: 12
v_gene: TRBV29-1
CDR3aa: CSVEDESAQPYF
CDR3nt: TGCAGCGTTGAAGATGAAAGTGCACAGCCGTACTTC

abundance: NA
d_gene: TRBD2
j_gene: TRBJ2-7
len: 12
v_gene: TRBV30
CDR3aa: CAWGTTPYEQYF
CDR3nt: TGTGCCTGGGGGACTACCCCCTACGAGCAGTACTTC